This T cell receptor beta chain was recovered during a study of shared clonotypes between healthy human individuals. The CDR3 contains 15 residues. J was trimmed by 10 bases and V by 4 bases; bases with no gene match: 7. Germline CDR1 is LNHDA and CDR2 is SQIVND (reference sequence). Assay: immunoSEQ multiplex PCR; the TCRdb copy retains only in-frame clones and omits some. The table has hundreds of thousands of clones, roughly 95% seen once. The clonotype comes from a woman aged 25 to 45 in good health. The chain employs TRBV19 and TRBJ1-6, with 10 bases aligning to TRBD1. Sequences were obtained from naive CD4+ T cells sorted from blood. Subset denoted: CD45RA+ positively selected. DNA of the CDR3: TGTGCCAGTAGTACGGACAGGGGGGTCAGCTCACCCCTCCACTTT. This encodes CASSTDRGVSSPLHF.